What follows are 25 T cell receptor beta chains derived from one specimen sequenced in a study of blood T cells in healthy people across ages. For the second PCR, which ran for about 7 to 11 cycles, a sample-barcoded 5' primer and a J-beta primer mix were used. TCRdb reprocessed the 5' RACE reads via MiXCR and lists one record per CDR3 protein. The sample records around 1,800,000 distinct CDR3 sequences, 39% being singletons. Sequenced: blood. The receptors were gathered from a human donor in good health.

The gene calls are TRBV12-3 or TRBV12-4 and TRBJ1-5; possible D gene TRBD1, 5 bases. The CDR3 runs 13 residues. Trimming took 7 bases from V and 7 from J, leaving 14 bases between them. The CDR3 spells CASTGGGDQPQHF. CDR3 DNA sequence: TGTGCCAGCACTGGGGGGGGTGACCAGCCCCAGCATTTT.

The genes are TRBV28 and TRBJ1-5; tentative D call: TRBD1 (6 bases). The V gene's germline CDR1 is MDHEN and CDR2 SYDVKM. The CDR3 runs 15 residues. Trimming stripped 7 bases from V and 6 bases from J, with 19 bases between. The CDR3 DNA follows: TGTGCCAGCACCCAGCCCAGGGGAATCCGTCAGCCCCAGCATTTT. Amino acids: CASTQPRGIRQPQHF.

This clonotype was picked up a small number of times. The rearrangement joins TRBV4-3 to TRBJ2-1; a possible D gene is TRBD2 (6 bases). The CDR3 runs 14 residues. CDR1 and CDR2 from the germline V gene are LGHNA and YSLEER. Trimming pared 1 base from V and 7 bases from J, leaving 11 bases between. The CDR3 reads CASSQAERGNEQFF. The CDR3 DNA sequence: TGCGCCAGCAGCCAAGCGGAACGGGGGAATGAGCAGTTCTTC.

The CDR3 DNA is TGTGCCAGCAGCTTATACGACACCCAAGTCGCTGAAGCTTTCTTT. As protein: CASSLYDTQVAEAFF. V and J are TRBV7-9 and TRBJ1-1, with unresolved D. The CDR3 extends over 15 amino acids. Trimming removed 2 bases at V and 6 bases at J, with 16 bases between. Looked up from germline, CDR1 is SEHNR and CDR2 is FQNEAQ (reference sequence).

This clonotype was counted a few times. This chain joins TRBV12-3 or TRBV12-4 and TRBJ2-3; 10 bases map to TRBD2. This CDR3 has 15 amino acids. Germline trimming cut 3 bases from V and 6 bases from J; bases unmatched to any gene: 6. Here the CDR3 DNA reads TGTGCCAGCAGTTTCAAGCGGGGGGGCCGGGATACGCAGTATTTT. Its protein is CASSFKRGGRDTQYF.

This clonotype showed up just once. The chain has TRBV20-1 and TRBJ2-7; 12 nucleotides line up with TRBD2. V dropped 6 bases and J dropped 6; count of bases not matched to a gene: 6. CDR3 length: 13 residues. Germline V CDR1 and CDR2: DFQATT, SNEGSKA (reference sequence). DNA for the CDR3: TGCAGTGCCCCTAGCGGGGGGGGATCCGAGCAGTACTTC. Protein sequence: CSAPSGGGSEQYF.

Only a few counts were recorded for this clonotype. V gene TRBV7-2 combines with J gene TRBJ1-2; 8 nucleotides line up with TRBD1. V lost 7 bases to trimming and J lost 8 bases; unmatched junction nucleotides: 6. This CDR3 comprises 12 residues. Germline lookup yields CDR1 SGHTA and CDR2 FQGNSA. CDR3 sequence reads: CASTRQGRGYTF. The CDR3 coding sequence is TGTGCCAGCACCCGACAGGGGAGGGGCTACACCTTC.

The table lists this clonotype with a few counts. The genes are TRBV29-1 and TRBJ1-2; the D gene is possibly TRBD1 (5 bases). Trimming left V 7 bases short and J 6 bases short, with 18 bases between. CDR1 and CDR2 from the germline V gene are SQVTM and ANQGSEA. This CDR3 is built from 13 residues. This CDR3 is CSARRRGGHGYTF. The CDR3 coding sequence is TGCAGCGCGCGAAGGAGGGGCGGGCATGGCTACACCTTC.

The CDR3 loop is CAISGDRFNTEAFF. The DNA of the CDR3 is TGTGCCATCAGTGGGGACCGCTTTAACACTGAAGCTTTCTTT. This chain joins TRBV10-3 and TRBJ1-1, with D perhaps TRBD1 (5 bases). The CDR3 consists of 14 residues. V was shortened by 4 bases and J by 2 bases, with 11 bases between the two germline ends. Germline values: CDR1 ENHRY, CDR2 SYGVKD.

This chain uses TRBV5-1 with TRBJ2-4; no reliable D call. Germline-derived CDR1 and CDR2 are SGHRS and YFSETQ. This CDR3 is built from 15 residues. Trimming stripped 2 bases from V and 13 bases from J, with 22 bases between. CDR3 coding DNA: TGCGCCAGCAGCTTTCCAGGCCAAACTTACAATGAGCAGTACTTC. Encoded protein: CASSFPGQTYNEQYF.

The V call is TRBV5-6, the J call TRBJ1-2, with TRBD1 as a possible D gene (5 bases). Trimming removed 0 bases at V and 1 base at J, with 10 bases between. This CDR3 comprises 15 residues. The germline V gene encodes CDR1 SGHDT and CDR2 YYEEEE. The CDR3 here is CASSLGGASNYGYTF. Written as DNA, the CDR3 is TGTGCCAGCAGCTTGGGGGGCGCAAGTAACTATGGCTACACCTTC.

V is TRBV4-2 and J is TRBJ2-4, with TRBD2 identical over 8 bases. Judging by the DNA end, TRBJ2-7 fits better; the J call may be wrong. The CDR3 covers 16 residues. CDR1 LGHNA and CDR2 YNFKEQ come from the germline V gene. CDR3 region: CASSQDIGGGTYEQYF. DNA of the CDR3: TGTGCCAGCAGCCAAGATATAGGCGGGGGGACCTACGAGCAGTACTTC.

As DNA, the CDR3 is TGTGCCAGCAGCGCTTACAGGGGGCGCACTGAAGCTTTCTTT. Its translation: CASSAYRGRTEAFF. The chain carries TRBV7-2 and TRBJ1-1; 9 bases align to TRBD1. The germline CDR1 and CDR2 sequences are SGHTA and FQGNSA. The trim removed 5 bases at V and 4 bases at J, leaving 5 bases unmatched. The CDR3 has 14 residues.

The chain is built from TRBV7-2 and TRBJ1-2; D is ambiguous. In germline, CDR1 is SGHTA, CDR2 FQGNSA. Trimming took 5 bases from V and 4 from J, leaving 11 bases between them. This CDR3 has 13 residues. CDR3 DNA: TGTGCCAGCAGCGCGGCGGTGATCTATGGCTACACCTTC. Translated: CASSAAVIYGYTF.

For this clonotype: The conserved final phenylalanine or tryptophan is absent from the CDR3, which likely points to a read error. This sequence joins TRBV7-2 and TRBJ2-4, with a tentative D call TRBD2 (5 bases). The J call is doubtful: the DNA matches TRBJ2-7 better. Germline loops: CDR1 SGHTA, CDR2 FQGNSA. This CDR3 has 15 amino acids. CDR3 DNA sequence: TGTGCCAGCAGCTTAGGGGTACCTGACTATTACGAGCAGTACTGC. It translates to CASSLGVPDYYEQYC.

The sample holds a few counts of this clonotype. The V and J genes are TRBV6-6 and TRBJ2-3, with a weak D call TRBD2 (7 bases). CDR1 and CDR2 (germline): MNHNY, SVGAGI (reference sequence). This CDR3 is 16 amino acids long. Trimming stripped 2 bases from V and 3 bases from J, with 15 bases between. As DNA, the CDR3 is TGTGCCAGCAGTTACGGGTTCGGGGGGCTGACAGATACGCAGTATTTT. Its translation is CASSYGFGGLTDTQYF.

This clonotype was seen at least ten times. The rearrangement links TRBV4-2 to TRBJ2-7, with D perhaps TRBD1 (5 bases). Between the trimmed V and J ends, which lost 5 bases and 2 bases, there was a span of 19 bases. Germline V gene sequence: CDR1 LGHNA, CDR2 YNFKEQ. The CDR3 covers 16 residues. CDR3 loop: CASSKGEGLEPYEQYF. Written as DNA, the CDR3 is TGTGCCAGCAGCAAAGGGGAAGGGCTGGAGCCCTACGAGCAGTACTTC.

The J gene is TRBJ2-3, the V gene TRBV20-1; no definite D call. CDR1 DFQATT and CDR2 SNEGSKA come from the germline V gene (reference sequence). The CDR3 covers 13 residues. V dropped 6 bases and J dropped 2 bases, with 12 bases sitting between them. In DNA form, the CDR3 reads TGCAGTGCGGGCACAGCAAACACAGATACGCAGTATTTT. Translating it yields CSAGTANTDTQYF.

The chain links TRBV27 to TRBJ1-2; D is ambiguous. The CDR3 is made up of 15 amino acids. Trimming took 4 bases from V and 0 from J, leaving 12 bases between them. Germline values: CDR1 MNHEY, CDR2 SMNVEV (reference sequence). The CDR3 DNA reads as TGTGCCAGCAGTTCGATCTGGACGGCTAACTATGGCTACACCTTC. It yields the protein CASSSIWTANYGYTF.

This chain uses TRBV29-1 with TRBJ2-7; 8 positions match TRBD1. CDR1 and CDR2 from the germline V gene are SQVTM and ANQGSEA. The CDR3 consists of 13 residues. CDR3 amino acids: CGAGQGKSYEQYF. The CDR3, as DNA: TGCGGCGCCGGACAGGGTAAAAGCTACGAGCAGTACTTC.

In nucleotides, the CDR3 is TGTGCCAGCAGCCCGAGGCAGGGATTCGTCCTGACTTTC. It translates to CASSPRQGFVLTF. The rearrangement joins TRBV7-9 to TRBJ2-6, with a possible D match to TRBD1 (5 bases). The CDR3 loop spans 13 amino acids. Germline values: CDR1 SEHNR, CDR2 FQNEAQ (reference sequence). Trimming removed 5 bases at V and 12 bases at J, with 14 bases between. The full variable domain, rest sourced from reference TRBV7-9 and TRBJ2-6, is DTGVSQNPRHKITKRGQNVTFRCDPISEHNRLYWYRQTLGQGPEFLTYFQNEAQLEKSRLLSDRFSAERPKGSFSTLEIQRTEQGDSAMYLCASSPRQGFVLTFGAGSRLTVL.

The chain couples TRBV19 to TRBJ2-2, with D perhaps given as TRBD1 or TRBD2 (5 bases each). This CDR3 is built from 14 residues. The V end was cut by 8 bases, the J end by 6 bases, with 16 bases between. CDR1 and CDR2 (germline): LNHDA, SQIVND (reference sequence). The CDR3 DNA is TGTGCCAGTTCTACAACATCGGGGCCCGGGGAGCTGTTTTTT. Its protein is CASSTTSGPGELFF.

This clonotype was seen a handful of times. V gene TRBV28 combines with J gene TRBJ1-2; 9 bases agree with TRBD1. Germline CDR1 is MDHEN and CDR2 is SYDVKM. CDR3 size: 14 residues. V lost 7 bases and J lost 7; bases outside the gene matches: 10. The CDR3 loop is CASTPDRGVSGYTF. The CDR3 region has the DNA TGTGCCAGCACCCCCGACAGGGGGGTAAGTGGCTACACCTTC.

This clonotype turned up a few times. The V call is TRBV29-1, the J call TRBJ1-1; no clear D. Trimming shortened V by 5 bases and J by 2 bases, and 9 bases separated the two germline ends. Germline V gene lookup returns CDR1 SQVTM and CDR2 ANQGSEA. The CDR3 sequence is 12 residues long. The CDR3 nucleotides are TGCAGCGTTCCGGCCCACAACACTGAAGCTTTCTTT. As protein: CSVPAHNTEAFF.

This rearrangement joins TRBV29-1 to TRBJ2-1; D gene uncertain. Germline values: CDR1 SQVTM, CDR2 ANQGSEA. The V end was cut by 2 bases, the J end by 9 bases, with 11 bases between. The CDR3 consists of 12 residues. This CDR3 is CSVELVRSEQFF. CDR3 coding DNA: TGCAGCGTTGAATTGGTGCGAAGTGAGCAGTTCTTC.